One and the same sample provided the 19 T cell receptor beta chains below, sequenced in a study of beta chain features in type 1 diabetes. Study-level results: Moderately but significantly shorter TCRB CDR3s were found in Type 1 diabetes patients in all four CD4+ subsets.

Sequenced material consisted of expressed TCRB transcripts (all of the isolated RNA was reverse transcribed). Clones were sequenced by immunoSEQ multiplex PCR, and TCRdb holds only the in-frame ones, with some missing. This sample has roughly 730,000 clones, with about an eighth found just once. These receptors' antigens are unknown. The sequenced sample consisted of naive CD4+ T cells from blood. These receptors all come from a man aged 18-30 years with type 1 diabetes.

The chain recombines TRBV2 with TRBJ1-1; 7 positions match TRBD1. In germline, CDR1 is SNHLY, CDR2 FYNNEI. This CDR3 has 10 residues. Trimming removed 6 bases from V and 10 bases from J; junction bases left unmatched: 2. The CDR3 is CASRTGRAFF. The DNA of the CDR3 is TGTGCCAGCAGGACAGGGAGAGCTTTCTTT.

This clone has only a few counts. The DNA for the CDR3 is TGTGCCAGCAGTGAAGTTCAGACAAGGCTGTTTTTT. Amino acids: CASSEVQTRLFF. The chain uses TRBV2 and TRBJ1-4; D is ambiguous. Germline V gives CDR1 SNHLY, CDR2 FYNNEI. The CDR3 totals 12 residues. Trimming took off 1 base at V and 14 bases at J, with 11 bases between the two ends.

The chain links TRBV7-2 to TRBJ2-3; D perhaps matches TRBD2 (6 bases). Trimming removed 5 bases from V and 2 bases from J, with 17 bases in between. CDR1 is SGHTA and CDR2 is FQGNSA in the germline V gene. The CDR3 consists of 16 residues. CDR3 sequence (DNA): TGTGCCAGCAGCCTACAAACAGGCGGGGTCACAGATACGCAGTATTTT. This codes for CASSLQTGGVTDTQYF.

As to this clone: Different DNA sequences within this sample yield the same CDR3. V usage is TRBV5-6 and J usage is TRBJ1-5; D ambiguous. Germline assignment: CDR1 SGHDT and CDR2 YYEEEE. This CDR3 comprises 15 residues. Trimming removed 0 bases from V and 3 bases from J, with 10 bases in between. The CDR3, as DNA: TGTGCCAGCAGCTTGGCGCCAGCCCTCAATCAGCCCCAGCATTTT. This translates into CASSLAPALNQPQHF. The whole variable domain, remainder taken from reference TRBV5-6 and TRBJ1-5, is DAGVTQSPTHLIKTRGQQVTLRCSPKSGHDTVSWYQQALGQGPQFIFQYYEEEERQRGNFPDRFSGHQFPNYSSELNVNALLLGDSALYLCASSLAPALNQPQHFGDGTRLSIL.

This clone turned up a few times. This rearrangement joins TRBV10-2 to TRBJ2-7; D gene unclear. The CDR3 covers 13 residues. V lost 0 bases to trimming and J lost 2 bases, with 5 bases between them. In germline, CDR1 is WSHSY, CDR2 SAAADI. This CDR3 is CASSESAPYEQYF. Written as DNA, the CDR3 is TGCGCCAGCAGTGAGTCTGCACCCTACGAGCAGTACTTC.

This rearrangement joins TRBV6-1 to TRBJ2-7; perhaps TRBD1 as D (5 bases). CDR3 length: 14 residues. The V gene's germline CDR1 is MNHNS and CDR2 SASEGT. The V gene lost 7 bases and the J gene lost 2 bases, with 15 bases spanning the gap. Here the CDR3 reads CASTQGEAAYEQYF. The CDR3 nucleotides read TGTGCCAGCACCCAAGGGGAAGCCGCCTACGAGCAGTACTTC.

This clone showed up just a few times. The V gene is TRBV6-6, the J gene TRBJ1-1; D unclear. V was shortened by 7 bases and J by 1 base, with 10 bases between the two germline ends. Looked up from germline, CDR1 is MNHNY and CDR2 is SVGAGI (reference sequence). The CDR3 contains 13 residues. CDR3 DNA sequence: TGTGCCAGCACTCTCGGAGGGAACACTGAAGCTTTCTTT. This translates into CASTLGGNTEAFF.

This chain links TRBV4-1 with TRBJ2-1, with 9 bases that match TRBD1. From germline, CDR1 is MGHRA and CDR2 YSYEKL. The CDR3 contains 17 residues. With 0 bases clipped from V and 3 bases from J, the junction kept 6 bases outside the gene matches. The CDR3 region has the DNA TGCGCCAGCAGCCAAGAGACCGGGACAGGGTTCTACAATGAGCAGTTCTTC. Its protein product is CASSQETGTGFYNEQFF.

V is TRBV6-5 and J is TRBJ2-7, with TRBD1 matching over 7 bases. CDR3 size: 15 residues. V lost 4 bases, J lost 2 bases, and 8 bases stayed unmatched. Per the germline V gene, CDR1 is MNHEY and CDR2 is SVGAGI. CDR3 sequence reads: CASSFGWDRTYEQYF. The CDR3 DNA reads TGTGCCAGCAGTTTTGGATGGGACAGAACCTACGAGCAGTACTTC.

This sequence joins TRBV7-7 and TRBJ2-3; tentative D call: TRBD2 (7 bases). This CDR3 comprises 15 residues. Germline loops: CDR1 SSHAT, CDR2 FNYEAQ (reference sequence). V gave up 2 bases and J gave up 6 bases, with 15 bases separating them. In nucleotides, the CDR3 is TGTGCCAGCAGCTTACTGGGGGGGGCCCAGGATACGCAGTATTTT. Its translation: CASSLLGGAQDTQYF.

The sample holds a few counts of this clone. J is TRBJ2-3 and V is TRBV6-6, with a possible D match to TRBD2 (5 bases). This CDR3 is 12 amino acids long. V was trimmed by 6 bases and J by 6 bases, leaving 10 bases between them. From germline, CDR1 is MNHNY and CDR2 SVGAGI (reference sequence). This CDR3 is CASSPGEDTQYF. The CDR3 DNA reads TGTGCCAGCAGCCCTGGGGAGGATACGCAGTATTTT.

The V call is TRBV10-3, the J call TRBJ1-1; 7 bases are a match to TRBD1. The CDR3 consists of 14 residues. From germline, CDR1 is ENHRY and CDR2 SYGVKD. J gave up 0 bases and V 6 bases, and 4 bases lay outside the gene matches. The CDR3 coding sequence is TGTGCCATCAGCTCGGGACAGATGAACACTGAAGCTTTCTTT. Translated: CAISSGQMNTEAFF.

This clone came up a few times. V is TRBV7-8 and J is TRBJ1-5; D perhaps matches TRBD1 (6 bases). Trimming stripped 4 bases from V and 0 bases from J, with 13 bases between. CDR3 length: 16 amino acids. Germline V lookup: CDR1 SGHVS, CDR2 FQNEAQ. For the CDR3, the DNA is TGTGCCAGCAGCTCCGTCGGGGGACATAGCAATCAGCCCCAGCATTTT. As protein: CASSSVGGHSNQPQHF. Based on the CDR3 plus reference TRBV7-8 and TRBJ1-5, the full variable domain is GAGVSQSPRYKVAKRGQDVALRCDPISGHVSLFWYQQALGQGPEFLTYFQNEAQLDKSGLPSDRFFAERPEGSVSTLKIQRTQQEDSAVYLCASSSVGGHSNQPQHFGDGTRLSIL.

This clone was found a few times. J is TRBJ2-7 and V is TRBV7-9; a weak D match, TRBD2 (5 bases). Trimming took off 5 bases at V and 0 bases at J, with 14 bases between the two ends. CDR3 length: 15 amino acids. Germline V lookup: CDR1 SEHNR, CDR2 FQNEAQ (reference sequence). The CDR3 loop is CASSHHGGSSYEQYF. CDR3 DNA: TGTGCCAGCAGCCACCACGGAGGTAGCTCCTACGAGCAGTACTTC.

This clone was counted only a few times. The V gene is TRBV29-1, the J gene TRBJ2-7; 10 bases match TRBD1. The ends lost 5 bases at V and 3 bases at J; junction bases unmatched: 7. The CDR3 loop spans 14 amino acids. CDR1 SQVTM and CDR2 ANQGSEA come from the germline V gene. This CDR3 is CSVRDRGRVYEQYF. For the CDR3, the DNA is TGCAGCGTTAGGGACAGGGGCAGGGTCTACGAGCAGTACTTC.

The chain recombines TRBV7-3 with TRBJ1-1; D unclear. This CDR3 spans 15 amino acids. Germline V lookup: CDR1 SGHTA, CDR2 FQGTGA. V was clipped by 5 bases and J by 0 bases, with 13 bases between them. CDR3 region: CASSPDGLLNTEAFF. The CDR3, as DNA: TGTGCCAGCAGCCCGGACGGACTCTTGAACACTGAAGCTTTCTTT.

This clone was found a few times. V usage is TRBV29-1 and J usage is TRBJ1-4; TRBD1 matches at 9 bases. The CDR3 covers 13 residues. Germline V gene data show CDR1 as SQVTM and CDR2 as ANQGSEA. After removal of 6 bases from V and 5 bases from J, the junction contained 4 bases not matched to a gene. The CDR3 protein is CSVTGGANEKLFF. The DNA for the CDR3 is TGCAGCGTGACAGGGGGGGCGAATGAAAAACTGTTTTTT.

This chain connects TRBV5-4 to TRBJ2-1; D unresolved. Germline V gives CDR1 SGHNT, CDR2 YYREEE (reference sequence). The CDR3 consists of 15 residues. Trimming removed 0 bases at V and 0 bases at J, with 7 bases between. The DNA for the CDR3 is TGTGCCAGCAGCTTGGACTTGAACTCCTACAATGAGCAGTTCTTC. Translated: CASSLDLNSYNEQFF.

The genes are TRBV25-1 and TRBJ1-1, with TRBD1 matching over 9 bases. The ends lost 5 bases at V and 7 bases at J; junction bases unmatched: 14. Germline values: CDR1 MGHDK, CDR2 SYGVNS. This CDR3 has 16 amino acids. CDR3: CASSKRTGAVFGEAFF. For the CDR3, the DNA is TGTGCCAGCAGTAAACGGACAGGGGCAGTTTTCGGTGAAGCTTTCTTT.